Listed here are 3 T cell receptor beta chains from one sample, sequenced in a study of beta chain features in type 1 diabetes. Study-wide findings and caveats: Moderate but significant shortening of TCRB CDR3s was recorded in all four CD4+ subsets from Type 1 diabetes patients.

Sequenced material consisted of expressed TCRB transcripts (all of the isolated RNA was reverse transcribed). Clones were sequenced by immunoSEQ multiplex PCR, and TCRdb holds only the in-frame ones, with some missing. Seen here are a few hundred thousand clones, roughly an eighth observed once, and the top ten hold over 0.015%. For these receptors, no antigen is known. The sample comprised naive CD4+ T cells from blood. The source of these receptors is a man younger than 40 with type 1 diabetes.

In its sample, this clone was seen a few times. The chain recombines TRBV5-4 with TRBJ2-6; 10 nucleotides align to TRBD1. CDR3 size: 17 residues. Germline assignment: CDR1 SGHNT and CDR2 YYREEE (reference sequence). The junction had 6 bases not matched to a gene; V was cut back by 5 bases and J by 1 base. CDR3 protein: CASRRDRGLSGANVLTF. Here the CDR3 DNA reads TGTGCCAGCAGGAGAGACAGGGGGCTATCTGGGGCCAACGTCCTGACTTTC.

The chain has TRBV19 and TRBJ1-5; D is perhaps TRBD1 (5 bases). Per germline, CDR1 LNHDA and CDR2 SQIVND (reference sequence). The CDR3 totals 16 residues. V was shortened by 9 bases and J by 1 base, with 19 bases between the two germline ends. CDR3 nucleotides: TGTGCCAGCCGGGGGGAGATTGGGTCGAGCAATCAGCCCCAGCATTTT. Translating gives CASRGEIGSSNQPQHF.

The rearrangement joins TRBV6-5 to TRBJ1-1; D unclear. CDR1 MNHEY and CDR2 SVGAGI come from the germline V gene. The ends were cut back, 0 bases at V and 0 bases at J, with 8 bases in the middle. The length of the CDR3 is 15 residues. CDR3 bases: TGTGCCAGCAGTTACTCGGCAGTTATGAACACTGAAGCTTTCTTT. Translated: CASSYSAVMNTEAFF.